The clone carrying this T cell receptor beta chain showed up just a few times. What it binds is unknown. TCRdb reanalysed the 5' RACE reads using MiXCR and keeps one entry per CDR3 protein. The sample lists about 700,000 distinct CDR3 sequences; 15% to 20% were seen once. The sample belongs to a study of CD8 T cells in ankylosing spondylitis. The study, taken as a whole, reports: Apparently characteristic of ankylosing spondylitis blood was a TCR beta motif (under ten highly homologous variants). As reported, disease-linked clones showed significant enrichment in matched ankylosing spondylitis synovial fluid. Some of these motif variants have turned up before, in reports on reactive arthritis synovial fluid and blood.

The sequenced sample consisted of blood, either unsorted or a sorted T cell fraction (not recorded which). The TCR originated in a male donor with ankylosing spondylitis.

CDR3 loop: CASREPGPDGSKAFF. For the CDR3, the DNA is TGTGCCAGCAGAGAGCCTGGACCGGATGGTTCTAAAGCTTTCTTT. This sequence joins TRBV6-1 and TRBJ1-1; no clear D. CDR1 is MNHNS and CDR2 is SASEGT in the germline V gene. The V end lost 6 bases, the J end lost 9 bases, and 23 bases lay between the germline ends. The CDR3 loop spans 15 amino acids.